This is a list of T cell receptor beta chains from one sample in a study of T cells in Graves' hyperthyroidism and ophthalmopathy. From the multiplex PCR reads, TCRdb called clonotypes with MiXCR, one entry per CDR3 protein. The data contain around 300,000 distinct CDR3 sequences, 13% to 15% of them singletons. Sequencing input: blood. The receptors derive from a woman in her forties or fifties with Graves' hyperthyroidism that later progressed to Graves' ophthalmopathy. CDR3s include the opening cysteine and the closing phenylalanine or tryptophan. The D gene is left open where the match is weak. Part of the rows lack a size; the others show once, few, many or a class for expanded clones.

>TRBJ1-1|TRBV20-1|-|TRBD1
CSARGSRGIRNTEAFF
TGCAGTGCTAGAGGATCCAGGGGGATTAGGAACACTGAAGCTTTCTTT
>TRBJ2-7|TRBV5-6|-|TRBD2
CASSAGLANSYEQYF
TGCGCCAGCAGCGCGGGACTAGCGAACTCCTACGAGCAGTACTTC
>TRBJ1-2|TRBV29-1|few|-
CSATSGNGYGYTF
TGCAGCGCCACTTCAGGGAATGGCTATGGCTACACCTTC
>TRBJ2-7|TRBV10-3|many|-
CAIRSSEPEQYF
TGTGCCATCAGATCTAGCGAGCCGGAGCAGTACTTC
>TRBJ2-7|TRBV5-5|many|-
CASSLDDSIDQYF
TGTGCCAGCAGCCTCGACGACAGCATTGATCAGTACTTC
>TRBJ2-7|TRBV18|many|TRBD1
CASFPGQGAYEQYF
TGTGCCAGCTTTCCAGGACAGGGGGCCTACGAGCAGTACTTC
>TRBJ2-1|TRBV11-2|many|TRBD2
CANSSTSEKYNEQFF
TGTGCCAACAGCTCGACTAGCGAAAAATACAATGAGCAGTTCTTC
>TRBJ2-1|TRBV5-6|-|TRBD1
CASSRDRGAWNEQFF
TGTGCCAGCAGCCGAGACAGGGGGGCTTGGAATGAGCAGTTCTTC
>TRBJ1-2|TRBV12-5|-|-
CASGDSRVGYTF
TGTGCTAGTGGCGACTCCAGGGTTGGCTACACCTTC
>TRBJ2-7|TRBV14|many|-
CASSPSEFSEQYF
TGTGCCAGCAGCCCCTCCGAGTTCTCCGAGCAGTACTTC
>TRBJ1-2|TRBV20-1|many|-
CSARDVGRNGYTF
TGCAGTGCTAGAGATGTCGGCAGGAATGGCTACACCTTC
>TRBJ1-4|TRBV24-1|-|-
CATSAGPSTNEKLFF
TGTGCCACCAGTGCCGGACCTTCAACTAATGAAAAACTGTTTTTT
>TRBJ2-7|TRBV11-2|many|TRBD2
CASSSAGLAGFEQYF
TGTGCCAGCAGCTCAGCGGGACTAGCGGGATTTGAGCAGTACTTC
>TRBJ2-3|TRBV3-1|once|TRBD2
CASRQDGGGSRTDTQYF
TGTGCCAGCAGACAAGACGGAGGCGGGAGTCGCACAGATACGCAGTATTTT
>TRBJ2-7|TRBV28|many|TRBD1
CASSLLGTGKYEQYF
TGTGCCAGCAGTTTATTAGGGACAGGGAAGTACGAGCAGTACTTC
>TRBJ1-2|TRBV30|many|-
CAWSRQFNYGYTF
TGTGCCTGGAGTCGTCAGTTTAACTATGGCTACACCTTC
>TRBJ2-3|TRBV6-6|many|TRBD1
CASSYRDRGYTQYF
TGTGCCAGCAGTTACAGGGACAGGGGATATACGCAGTATTTT
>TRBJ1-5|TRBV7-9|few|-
CASSLGRDFRNQPQHF
TGTGCCAGCAGCTTAGGCCGGGATTTTAGAAATCAGCCCCAGCATTTT
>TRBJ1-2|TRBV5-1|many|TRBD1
CASSRTGGNYGYTF
TGCGCCAGCAGCCGGACAGGGGGGAACTATGGCTACACCTTC
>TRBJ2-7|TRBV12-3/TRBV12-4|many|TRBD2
CASSDRAGTGEQYF
TGTGCCAGCAGCGACCGAGCGGGAACGGGGGAGCAGTACTTC
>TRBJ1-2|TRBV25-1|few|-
CASSDWLSNYGYTF
TGTGCCAGCAGTGATTGGCTCTCCAACTATGGCTACACCTTC
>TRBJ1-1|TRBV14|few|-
CASSQVGGTEAFF
TGTGCCAGCAGCCAAGTGGGCGGCACTGAAGCTTTCTTT
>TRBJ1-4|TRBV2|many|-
CASNAYATNEKLFF
TGTGCCAGCAATGCATATGCAACTAATGAAAAACTGTTTTTT
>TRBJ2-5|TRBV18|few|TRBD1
CASSPDRGSETQYF
TGTGCCAGCTCACCCGACAGGGGGAGTGAGACCCAGTACTTC
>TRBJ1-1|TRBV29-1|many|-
CSVVRQGRGEAFF
TGCAGCGTTGTAAGGCAGGGGAGGGGTGAAGCTTTCTTT
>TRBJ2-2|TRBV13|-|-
CASSSGQGGTGELFF
TGTGCCAGCAGCTCTGGCCAGGGAGGCACCGGGGAGCTGTTTTTT
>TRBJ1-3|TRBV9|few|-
CASSRRVGSGNTIYF
TGTGCCAGCAGCCGTCGCGTTGGCTCTGGAAACACCATATATTTT
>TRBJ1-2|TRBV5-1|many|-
CASSLQAGDGYTF
TGCGCCAGCAGCTTGCAGGCAGGGGATGGCTACACCTTC
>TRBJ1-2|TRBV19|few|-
CASSMGQSNYGYTF
TGTGCCAGTAGTATGGGACAATCTAACTATGGCTACACCTTC
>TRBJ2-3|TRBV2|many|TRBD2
CASWGGADTDTQYF
TGTGCCAGCTGGGGAGGGGCAGACACAGATACGCAGTATTTT
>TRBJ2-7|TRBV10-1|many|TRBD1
CASSRDRTYEQYF
TGCGCCAGCAGCCGGGACAGGACCTACGAGCAGTACTTC
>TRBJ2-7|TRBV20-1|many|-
CSARNPGAARPYEQYF
TGCAGTGCCCGAAACCCCGGGGCCGCCCGTCCCTACGAGCAGTACTTC
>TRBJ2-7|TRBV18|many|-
CASFTGTSGTEQYF
TGTGCCAGCTTTACCGGGACCTCGGGGACCGAGCAGTACTTC
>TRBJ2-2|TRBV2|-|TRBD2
CASSVLAGPGELFF
TGTGCCAGCAGTGTTCTAGCGGGACCCGGGGAGCTGTTTTTT
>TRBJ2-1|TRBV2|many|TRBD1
CASSPPGTGAVNEQFF
TGTGCCAGCAGCCCCCCCGGGACAGGCGCCGTCAATGAGCAGTTCTTC
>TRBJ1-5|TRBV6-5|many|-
CASNVIGINQPQHF
TGTGCCAGCAACGTTATAGGAATCAATCAGCCCCAGCATTTT
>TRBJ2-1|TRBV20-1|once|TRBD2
CSARKPSGRYNEQFF
TGCAGTGCTAGGAAGCCTAGCGGGAGATACAATGAGCAGTTCTTC
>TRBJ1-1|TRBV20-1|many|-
CSARARSNTEAFF
TGCAGTGCTAGAGCCCGATCAAACACTGAAGCTTTCTTT
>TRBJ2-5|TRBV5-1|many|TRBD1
CASSLMGQALETQYF
TGCGCCAGCAGCTTGATGGGACAGGCCTTGGAGACCCAGTACTTC
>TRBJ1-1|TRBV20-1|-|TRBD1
CSAHRGANTEAFF
TGCAGTGCTCACAGGGGGGCGAACACTGAAGCTTTCTTT
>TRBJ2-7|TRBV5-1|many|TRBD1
CASSTQGWNYEQYF
TGCGCCAGCAGCACACAGGGGTGGAATTACGAGCAGTACTTC
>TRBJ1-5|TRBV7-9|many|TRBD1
CASSLGDRGSNQPQHF
TGTGCCAGCAGCTTAGGGGACAGGGGTAGCAATCAGCCCCAGCATTTT